The present TCR beta chain was sequenced within a study of persistence of HIV-infected CD4 T cells. In the study overall: Blood samples, up to about 200 mL, came from multiple time points, except a couple of leukapheresis donors sampled once. Broader study findings: Within sorted populations, more oligoclonal TCRs accompanied more oligoclonal proviruses. Degenerate expanded CDR3beta sequences were enriched among CMV- and Gag-responding cells.

The stimulus was lysate of CMV-infected fibroblasts, approximately 9.6 ug/mL. CD40L-negative CD69-negative CD45RO-high memory CD4+ T cells were sorted as populations depleted of antigen-responding cells. Sequencing used immunoSEQ version 4 in survey mode. Genomic DNA was diluted to around 10 ng/uL, up to roughly 1 ug per sample. Generated by immunoSEQ multiplex PCR, the TCRdb table keeps only in-frame clones and is missing some. The data contain 25,000 to 35,000 clones, approximately 78% of them seen just once; the ten biggest clones take up around 0.81%. For this clone: Antigen specificity is unknown.

CDR1 is LGHNA, CDR2 YNFKEQ, per germline. The CDR3 consists of 16 residues. Trimming took 4 bases from V and 6 from J, leaving 19 bases between them. The sequence was obtained from an adult woman with HIV who was CMV-seropositive. The sample here was CD4+ T cells sorted from PBMCs after approximately 19-hour stimulation, taken from a patient who received antiretroviral therapy. This sequence joins TRBV4-2 and TRBJ1-5; possibly TRBD1 for D (6 bases). For the CDR3, the DNA is TGTGCCAGCAGCCTGGGGGGCCTCGCCGCAGGTCAGCCCCAGCATTTT. Encoded protein: CASSLGGLAAGQPQHF.